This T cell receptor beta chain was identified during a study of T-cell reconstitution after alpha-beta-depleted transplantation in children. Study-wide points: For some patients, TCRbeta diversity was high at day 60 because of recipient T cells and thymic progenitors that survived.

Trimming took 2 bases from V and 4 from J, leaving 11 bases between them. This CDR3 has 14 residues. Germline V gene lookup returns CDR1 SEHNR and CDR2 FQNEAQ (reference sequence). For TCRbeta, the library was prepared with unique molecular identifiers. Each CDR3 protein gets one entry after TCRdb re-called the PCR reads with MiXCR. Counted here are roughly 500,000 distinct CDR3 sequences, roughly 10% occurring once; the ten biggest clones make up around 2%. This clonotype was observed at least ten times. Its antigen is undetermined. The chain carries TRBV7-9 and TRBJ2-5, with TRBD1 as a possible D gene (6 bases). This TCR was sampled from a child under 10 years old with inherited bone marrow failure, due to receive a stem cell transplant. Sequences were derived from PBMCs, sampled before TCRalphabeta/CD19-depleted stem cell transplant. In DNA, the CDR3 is TGTGCCAGCAGCTTATCTGTAGGGGGAGAGACCCAGTACTTC. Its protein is CASSLSVGGETQYF.